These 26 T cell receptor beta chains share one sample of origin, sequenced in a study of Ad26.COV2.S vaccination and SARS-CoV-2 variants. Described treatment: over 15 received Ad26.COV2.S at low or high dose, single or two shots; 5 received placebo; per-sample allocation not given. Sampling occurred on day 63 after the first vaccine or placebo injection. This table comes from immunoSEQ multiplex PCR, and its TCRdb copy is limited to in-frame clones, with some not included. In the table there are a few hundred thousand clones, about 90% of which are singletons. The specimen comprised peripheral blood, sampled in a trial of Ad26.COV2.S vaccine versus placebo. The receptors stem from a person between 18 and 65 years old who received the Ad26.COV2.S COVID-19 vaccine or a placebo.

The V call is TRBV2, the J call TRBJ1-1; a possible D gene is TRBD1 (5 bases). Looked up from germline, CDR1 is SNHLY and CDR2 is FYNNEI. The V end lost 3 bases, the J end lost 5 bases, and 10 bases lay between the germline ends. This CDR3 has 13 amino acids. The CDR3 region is CASSEGVETEAFF. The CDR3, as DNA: TGTGCCAGCAGTGAGGGGGTTGAGACTGAAGCTTTCTTT. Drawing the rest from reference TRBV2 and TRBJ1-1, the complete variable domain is EPEVTQTPSHQVTQMGQEVILRCVPISNHLYFYWYRQILGQKVEFLVSFYNNEISEKSEIFDDQFSVERPDGSNFTLKIRSTKLEDSAMYFCASSEGVETEAFFGQGTRLTVV.

CDR3 in DNA: TGTGCCATCAGTGAGTCTTTTTGGCAGGGGCTCTATGGCTACACCTTC. Translation gives CAISESFWQGLYGYTF. The chain joins TRBV10-3 to TRBJ1-2, with a tentative D call TRBD1 (6 bases). There are 16 residues in the CDR3. V gave up 0 bases and J gave up 4 bases, with 15 bases separating them. CDR1 and CDR2 (germline): ENHRY, SYGVKD.

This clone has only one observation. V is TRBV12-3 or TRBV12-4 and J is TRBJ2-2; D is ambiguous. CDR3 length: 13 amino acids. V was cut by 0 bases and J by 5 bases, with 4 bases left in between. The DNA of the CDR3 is TGTGCCAGCAGTTTAGCGTGGACCGGGGAGCTGTTTTTT. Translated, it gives CASSLAWTGELFF.

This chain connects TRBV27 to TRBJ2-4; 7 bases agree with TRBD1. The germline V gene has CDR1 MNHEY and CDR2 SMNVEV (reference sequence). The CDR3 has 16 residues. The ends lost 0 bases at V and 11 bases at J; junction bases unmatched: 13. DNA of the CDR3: TGTGCCAGCAGTTTATCTTCCGGGACAGTGAAAACATTTCAGTACTTC. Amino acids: CASSLSSGTVKTFQYF.

This chain's CDR3 is CASSYLGKVSYNEQFF. The CDR3, as DNA: TGTGCCAGCAGTTACCTCGGGAAGGTCTCCTACAATGAGCAGTTCTTC. The rearrangement links TRBV6-2 or TRBV6-3 to TRBJ2-1, with D tentatively TRBD2 (5 bases). CDR1 and CDR2 (germline): MNHEY, SVGEGT. This CDR3 has 16 amino acids. The V end lost 2 bases, the J end lost 0 bases, and 11 bases lay between the germline ends.

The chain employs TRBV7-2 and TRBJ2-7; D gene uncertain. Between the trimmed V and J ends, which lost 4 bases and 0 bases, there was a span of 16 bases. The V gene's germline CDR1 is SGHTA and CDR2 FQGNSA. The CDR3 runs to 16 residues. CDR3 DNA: TGTGCCAGCAGCTCCGCCGGACGAAGAAGCTCCTACGAGCAGTACTTC. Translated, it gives CASSSAGRRSSYEQYF.

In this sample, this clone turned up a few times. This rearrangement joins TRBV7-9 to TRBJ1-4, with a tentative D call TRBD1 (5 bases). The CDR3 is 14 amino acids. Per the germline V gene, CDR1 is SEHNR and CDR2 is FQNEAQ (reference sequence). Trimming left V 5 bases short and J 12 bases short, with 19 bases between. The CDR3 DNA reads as TGTGCCAGCAGCCAAATAGCTCGGGGGACGGAACTGTTTTTT. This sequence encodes CASSQIARGTELFF.

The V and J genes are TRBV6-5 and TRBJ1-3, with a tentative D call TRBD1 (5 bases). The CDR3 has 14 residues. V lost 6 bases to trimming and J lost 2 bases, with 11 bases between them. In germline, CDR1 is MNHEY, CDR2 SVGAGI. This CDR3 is CASRARGAGNTIYF. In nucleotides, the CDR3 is TGTGCCAGCAGGGCACGAGGGGCTGGAAACACCATATATTTT.

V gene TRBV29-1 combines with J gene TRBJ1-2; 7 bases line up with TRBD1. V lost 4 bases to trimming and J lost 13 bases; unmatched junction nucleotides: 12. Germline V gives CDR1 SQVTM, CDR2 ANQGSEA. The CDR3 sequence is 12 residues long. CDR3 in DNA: TGCAGCGTTGTACGGGACGGCAACAGGGGCACCTTC. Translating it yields CSVVRDGNRGTF.

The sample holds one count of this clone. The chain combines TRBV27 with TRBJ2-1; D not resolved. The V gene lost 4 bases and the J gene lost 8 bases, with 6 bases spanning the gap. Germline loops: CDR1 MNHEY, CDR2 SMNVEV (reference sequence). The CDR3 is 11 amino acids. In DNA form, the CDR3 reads TGTGCCAGCAGTTCCTTCCATGAGCAGTTCTTC. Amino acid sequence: CASSSFHEQFF.

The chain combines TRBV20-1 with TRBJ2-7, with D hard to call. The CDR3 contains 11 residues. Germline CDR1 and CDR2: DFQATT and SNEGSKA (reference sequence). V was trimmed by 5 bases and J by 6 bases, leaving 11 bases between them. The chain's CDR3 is CSAALPLEQYF. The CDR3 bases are TGCAGTGCTGCTCTCCCGCTCGAGCAGTACTTC.

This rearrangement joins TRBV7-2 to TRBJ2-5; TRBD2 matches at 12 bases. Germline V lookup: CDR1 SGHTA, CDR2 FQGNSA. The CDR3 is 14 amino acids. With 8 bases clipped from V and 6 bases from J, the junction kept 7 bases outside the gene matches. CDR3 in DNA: TGTGCCAGCTCTAGCGGGGGGGCCGGGAAGACCCAGTACTTC. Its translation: CASSSGGAGKTQYF.

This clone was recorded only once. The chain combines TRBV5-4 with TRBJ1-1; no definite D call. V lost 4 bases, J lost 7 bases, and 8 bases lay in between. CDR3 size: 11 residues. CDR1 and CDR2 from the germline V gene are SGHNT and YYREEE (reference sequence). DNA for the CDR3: TGTGCCAGCAGCGGCGAGGGTGAAGCTTTCTTT. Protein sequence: CASSGEGEAFF.

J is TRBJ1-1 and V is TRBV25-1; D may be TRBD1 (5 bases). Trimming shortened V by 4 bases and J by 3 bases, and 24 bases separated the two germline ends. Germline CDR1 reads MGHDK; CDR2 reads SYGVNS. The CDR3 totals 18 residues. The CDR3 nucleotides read TGTGCCAGCAGTGCCCCCCCCAGAGTTGGGGCGGTGTACACTGAAGCTTTCTTT. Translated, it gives CASSAPPRVGAVYTEAFF.

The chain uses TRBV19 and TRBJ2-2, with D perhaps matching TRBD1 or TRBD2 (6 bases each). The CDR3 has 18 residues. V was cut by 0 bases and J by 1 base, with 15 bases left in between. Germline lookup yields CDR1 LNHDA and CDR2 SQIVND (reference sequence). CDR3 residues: CASSIDPRGARNTGELFF. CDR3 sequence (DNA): TGTGCCAGTAGTATAGATCCAAGGGGGGCCCGGAACACCGGGGAGCTGTTTTTT.

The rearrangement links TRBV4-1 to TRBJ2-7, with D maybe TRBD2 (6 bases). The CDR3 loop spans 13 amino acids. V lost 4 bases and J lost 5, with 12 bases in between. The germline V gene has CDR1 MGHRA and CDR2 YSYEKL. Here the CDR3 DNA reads TGCGCCAGCAGCCCCCCGTCGGGAGACGAGCAGTACTTC. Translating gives CASSPPSGDEQYF.

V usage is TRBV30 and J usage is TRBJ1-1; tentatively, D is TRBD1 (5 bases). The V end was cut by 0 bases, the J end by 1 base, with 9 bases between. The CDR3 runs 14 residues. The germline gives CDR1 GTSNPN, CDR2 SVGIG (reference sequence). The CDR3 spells CAWSVARANTEAFF. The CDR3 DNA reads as TGTGCCTGGAGTGTAGCCAGGGCGAACACTGAAGCTTTCTTT.

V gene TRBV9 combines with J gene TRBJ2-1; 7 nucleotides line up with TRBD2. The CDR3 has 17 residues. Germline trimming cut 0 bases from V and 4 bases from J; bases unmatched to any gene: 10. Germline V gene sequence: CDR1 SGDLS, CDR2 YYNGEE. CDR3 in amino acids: CASSVEVQGGSYNEQFF. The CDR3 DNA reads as TGTGCCAGCAGCGTAGAGGTCCAGGGCGGGAGTTACAATGAGCAGTTCTTC.

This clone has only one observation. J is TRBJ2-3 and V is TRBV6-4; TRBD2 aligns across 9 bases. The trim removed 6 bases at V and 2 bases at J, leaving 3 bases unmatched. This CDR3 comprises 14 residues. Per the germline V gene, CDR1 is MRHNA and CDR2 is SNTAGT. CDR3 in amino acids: CASSAGGHTDTQYF. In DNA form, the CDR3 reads TGTGCCAGCAGCGCGGGGGGGCACACAGATACGCAGTATTTT.

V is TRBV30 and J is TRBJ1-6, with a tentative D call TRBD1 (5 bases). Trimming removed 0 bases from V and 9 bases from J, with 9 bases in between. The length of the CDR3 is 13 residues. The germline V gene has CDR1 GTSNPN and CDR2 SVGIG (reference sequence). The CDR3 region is CAWSVPGFSPLHF. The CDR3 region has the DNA TGTGCCTGGAGTGTACCAGGGTTTTCACCCCTCCACTTT.

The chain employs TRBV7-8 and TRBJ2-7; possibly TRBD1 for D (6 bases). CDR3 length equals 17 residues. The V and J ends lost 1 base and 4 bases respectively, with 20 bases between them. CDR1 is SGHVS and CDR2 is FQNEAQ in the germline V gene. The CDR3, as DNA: TGTGCCAGCAGCTTAGAGTCCTGGGCAGGGGACAAGTACGAGCAGTACTTC. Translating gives CASSLESWAGDKYEQYF.

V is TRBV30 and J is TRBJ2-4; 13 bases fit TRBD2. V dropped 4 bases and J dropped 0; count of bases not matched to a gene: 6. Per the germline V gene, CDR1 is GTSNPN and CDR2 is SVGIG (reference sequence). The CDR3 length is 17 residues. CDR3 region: CAWMTSGGSLAKNIQYF. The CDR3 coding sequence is TGTGCCTGGATGACTAGCGGGGGGAGCCTAGCCAAAAACATTCAGTACTTC.

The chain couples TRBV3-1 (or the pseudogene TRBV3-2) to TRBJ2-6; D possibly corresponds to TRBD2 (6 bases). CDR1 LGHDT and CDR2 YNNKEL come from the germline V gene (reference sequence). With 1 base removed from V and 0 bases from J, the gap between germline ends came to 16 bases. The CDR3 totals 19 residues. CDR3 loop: CASSQGGDGYGSGANVLTF. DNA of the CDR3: TGTGCCAGCAGCCAAGGGGGGGACGGGTATGGCTCTGGGGCCAACGTCCTGACTTTC.

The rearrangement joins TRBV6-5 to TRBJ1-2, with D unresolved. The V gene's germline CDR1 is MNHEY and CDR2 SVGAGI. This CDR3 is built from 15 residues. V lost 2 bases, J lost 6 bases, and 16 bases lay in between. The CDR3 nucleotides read TGTGCCAGCAGTTACAACAGAAACAACGCACATGGCTACACCTTC. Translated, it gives CASSYNRNNAHGYTF.

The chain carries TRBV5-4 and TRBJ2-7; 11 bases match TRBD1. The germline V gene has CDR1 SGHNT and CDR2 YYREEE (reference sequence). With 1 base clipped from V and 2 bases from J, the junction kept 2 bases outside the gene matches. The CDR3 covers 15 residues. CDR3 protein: CASSLPGQGAYEQYF. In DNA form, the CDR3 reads TGTGCCAGCAGCTTGCCGGGACAGGGGGCCTACGAGCAGTACTTC.

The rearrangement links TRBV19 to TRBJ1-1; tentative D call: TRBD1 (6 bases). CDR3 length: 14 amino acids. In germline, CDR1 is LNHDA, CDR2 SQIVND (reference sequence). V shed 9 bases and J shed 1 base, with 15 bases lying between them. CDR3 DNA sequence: TGTGCCAGCCGGGGGGGGCTAGGGAACACTGAAGCTTTCTTT. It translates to CASRGGLGNTEAFF.